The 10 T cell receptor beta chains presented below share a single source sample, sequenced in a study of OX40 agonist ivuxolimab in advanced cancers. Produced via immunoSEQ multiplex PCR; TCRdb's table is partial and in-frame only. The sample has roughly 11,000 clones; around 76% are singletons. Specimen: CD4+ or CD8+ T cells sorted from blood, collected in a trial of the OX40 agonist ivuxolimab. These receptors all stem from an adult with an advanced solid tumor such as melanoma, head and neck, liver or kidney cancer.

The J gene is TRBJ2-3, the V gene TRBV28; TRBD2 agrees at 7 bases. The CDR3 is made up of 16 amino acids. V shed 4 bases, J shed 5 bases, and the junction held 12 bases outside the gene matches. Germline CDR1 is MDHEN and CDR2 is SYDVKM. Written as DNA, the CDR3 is TGTGCCAGCAGTTCGTCCTGGGGCGGGAGTAAAGATACGCAGTATTTT. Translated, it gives CASSSSWGGSKDTQYF.

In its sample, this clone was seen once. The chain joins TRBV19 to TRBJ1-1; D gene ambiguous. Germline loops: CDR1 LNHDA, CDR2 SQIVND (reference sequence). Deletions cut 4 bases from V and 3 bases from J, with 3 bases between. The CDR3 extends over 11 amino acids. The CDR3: CASSTYTEAFF. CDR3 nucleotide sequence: TGTGCCAGTAGTACCTACACTGAAGCTTTCTTT.

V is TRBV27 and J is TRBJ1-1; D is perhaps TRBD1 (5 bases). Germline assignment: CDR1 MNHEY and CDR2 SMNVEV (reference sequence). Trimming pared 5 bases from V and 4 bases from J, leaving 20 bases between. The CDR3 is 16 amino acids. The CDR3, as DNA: TGTGCCAGCAGTCCGGGGGGACCGAGCTTGGCCACTGAAGCTTTCTTT. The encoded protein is CASSPGGPSLATEAFF.

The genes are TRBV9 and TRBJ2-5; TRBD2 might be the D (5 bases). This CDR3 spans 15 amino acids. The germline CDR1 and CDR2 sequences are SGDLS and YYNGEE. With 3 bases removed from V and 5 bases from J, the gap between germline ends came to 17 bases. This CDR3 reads CASSASSSRGETQYF. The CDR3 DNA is TGTGCCAGCAGCGCCAGCTCGAGTCGAGGGGAGACCCAGTACTTC.

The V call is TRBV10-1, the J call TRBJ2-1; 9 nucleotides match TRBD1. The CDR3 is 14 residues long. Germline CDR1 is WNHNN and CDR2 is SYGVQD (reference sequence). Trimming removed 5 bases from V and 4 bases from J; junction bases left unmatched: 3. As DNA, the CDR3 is TGCGCCAGCAGTCCGACAGGGGGGTACAATGAGCAGTTCTTC. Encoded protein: CASSPTGGYNEQFF.

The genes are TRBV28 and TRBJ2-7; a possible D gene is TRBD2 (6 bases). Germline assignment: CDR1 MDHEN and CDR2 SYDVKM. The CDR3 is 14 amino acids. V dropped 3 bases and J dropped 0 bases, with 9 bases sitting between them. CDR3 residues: CASSFVGGSYEQYF. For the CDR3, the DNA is TGTGCCAGCAGTTTCGTGGGAGGCTCCTACGAGCAGTACTTC.

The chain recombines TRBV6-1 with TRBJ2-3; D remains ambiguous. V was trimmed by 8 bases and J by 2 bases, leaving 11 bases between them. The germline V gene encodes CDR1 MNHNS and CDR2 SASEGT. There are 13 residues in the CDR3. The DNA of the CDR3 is TGTGCCAGCGGCCTCGGGTCCACAGATACGCAGTATTTT. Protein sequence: CASGLGSTDTQYF.

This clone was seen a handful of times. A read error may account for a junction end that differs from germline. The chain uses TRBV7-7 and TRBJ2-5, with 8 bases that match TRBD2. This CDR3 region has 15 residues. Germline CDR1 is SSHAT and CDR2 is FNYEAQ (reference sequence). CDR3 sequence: CASSLEKREKETQYF. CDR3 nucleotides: TGTGCTAGCAGCTTAGAGAAGCGGGAGAAAGAGACCCAGTACTTC.

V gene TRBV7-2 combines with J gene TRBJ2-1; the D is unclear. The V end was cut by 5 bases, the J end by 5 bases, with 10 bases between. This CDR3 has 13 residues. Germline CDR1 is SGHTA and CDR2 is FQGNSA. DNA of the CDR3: TGTGCCAGCAGCCCCGCCAAGCACAATGAGCAGTTCTTC. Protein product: CASSPAKHNEQFF.

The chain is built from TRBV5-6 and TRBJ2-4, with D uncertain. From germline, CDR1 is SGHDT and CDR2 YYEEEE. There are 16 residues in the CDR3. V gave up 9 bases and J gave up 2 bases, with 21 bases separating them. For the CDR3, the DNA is TGTGCCAACTATTCCCGCCACCCGGAGACCAAAAACATTCAGTACTTC. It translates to CANYSRHPETKNIQYF.